This T cell receptor beta chain was identified during a study of blood T cell repertoires in COVID-19. Background on the study: Acute and convalescent COVID-19 specimens originated in the United States, Italy and Spain. Sources were T cells, B-cell-depleted T cells, or PBMCs; the material itself was cDNA or gDNA.

Per the study methods: Amplification of reference gene primers provided the estimated nucleated cell counts. This table comes from immunoSEQ multiplex PCR, and its TCRdb copy is limited to in-frame clones, with some not included. Clone size and the V and J calls come from that table; the DNA yielded D and trimming. This repertoire shows about 70,000 clones, approximately 83% found once; its top ten account for less than 8%. The CDR3 extends over 15 amino acids. CDR1 MNHEY and CDR2 SVGAGI come from the germline V gene. V shed 7 bases, J shed 7 bases, and the junction held 11 bases outside the gene matches.

This rearrangement joins TRBV6-5 to TRBJ1-4, with 8 positions matching TRBD1. This TCR came from a man aged 30-40 years with COVID-19, enrolled during active disease. Sequencing was performed on peripheral blood. In nucleotides, the CDR3 is TGTGCCAGCACCTCAGGGGGCGCGTGGAGTGAAAAACTGTTTTTT. Its protein product is CASTSGGAWSEKLFF.